These 15 T cell receptor beta chains originate from one sample sequenced in a study of cytomegalovirus exposure and HLA in healthy donors. Using immunoSEQ multiplex PCR, the repertoire was profiled, and TCRdb retains in-frame clones only, with some absent. The sample has about 140,000 clones; 82% are singletons. Sequencing input: PBMCs. These receptors came from a man aged 30-40 years in good health and CMV-seropositive.

The CDR3 nucleotides are TGTGCCAGCAGTGAGACAGGGTTTCCCCAAGAGACCCAGTACTTC. It yields the protein CASSETGFPQETQYF. The V and J genes are TRBV2 and TRBJ2-5; 7 positions agree with TRBD1. J was trimmed by 1 base and V by 3 bases; bases with no gene match: 5. CDR1 SNHLY and CDR2 FYNNEI come from the germline V gene. This CDR3 contains 15 residues.

The J gene is TRBJ2-2, the V gene TRBV7-8; D gene uncertain. Trimming removed 5 bases from V and 0 bases from J, with 7 bases in between. The CDR3 loop spans 14 amino acids. In germline, CDR1 is SGHVS, CDR2 FQNEAQ. CDR3 protein: CASSPRTNTGELFF. In DNA form, the CDR3 reads TGTGCCAGCAGCCCTAGAACGAACACCGGGGAGCTGTTTTTT.

The chain links TRBV5-6 to TRBJ2-7, with D possibly being TRBD1 (5 bases). Per germline, CDR1 SGHDT and CDR2 YYEEEE. Trimming cost V 0 bases and J 3 bases, with 7 bases left between them. This CDR3 is 13 amino acids long. This chain's CDR3 is CASSLARVYEQYF. CDR3 bases: TGTGCCAGCAGCTTGGCCAGGGTCTACGAGCAGTACTTC.

The chain joins TRBV9 to TRBJ1-1, with D perhaps matching TRBD1 (6 bases). The germline V gene encodes CDR1 SGDLS and CDR2 YYNGEE. Trimming removed 1 base at V and 0 bases at J, with 13 bases between. This CDR3 spans 16 amino acids. CDR3 residues: CASSVYLGAMNTEAFF. CDR3 DNA: TGTGCCAGCAGCGTATATTTGGGGGCCATGAACACTGAAGCTTTCTTT.

The chain combines TRBV18 with TRBJ1-1; D gene uncertain. The ends were cut back, 2 bases at V and 4 bases at J, with 14 bases in the middle. Germline V lookup: CDR1 KGHSH, CDR2 LQKENI. This CDR3 contains 15 residues. CDR3 nucleotides: TGTGCCAGCTCACCAGCTTTGATGGCAGGCACTGAAGCTTTCTTT. Its translation is CASSPALMAGTEAFF.

The chain combines TRBV7-9 with TRBJ1-1, with 7 bases that match TRBD1. The V gene end was trimmed by 7 bases and the J gene end by 1 base; junction bases not matched to a gene: 6. In germline, CDR1 is SEHNR, CDR2 FQNEAQ (reference sequence). The CDR3 is 14 residues long. The CDR3 bases are TGTGCCAGCAAAGGGGGCGGGCAGAACACTGAAGCTTTCTTT. Protein sequence: CASKGGGQNTEAFF.

The sample holds one count of this clone. This chain joins TRBV5-6 and TRBJ2-3, with D maybe TRBD1 (7 bases). The CDR3 runs 15 residues. Trimming shortened V by 0 bases and J by 4 bases, and 12 bases separated the two germline ends. Per the germline V gene, CDR1 is SGHDT and CDR2 is YYEEEE. The CDR3 DNA is TGTGCCAGCAGCTTGGGGGTCAGGGGGGCAGATACGCAGTATTTT. Its protein product is CASSLGVRGADTQYF.

The J gene is TRBJ2-4, the V gene TRBV6-4; D ambiguous. The CDR3 totals 13 residues. The germline V gene has CDR1 MRHNA and CDR2 SNTAGT. V lost 10 bases to trimming and J lost 0 bases, with 10 bases between them. In DNA, the CDR3 is TGTGCCACAGTTAAATTAGCCAAAAACATTCAGTACTTC. This codes for CATVKLAKNIQYF.

Concerning this clone: This sample also contains other DNA sequences that code for the same CDR3. J is TRBJ2-3 and V is TRBV5-4, with D maybe TRBD2 (6 bases). Trimming cost V 0 bases and J 6 bases, with 8 bases left between them. The germline gives CDR1 SGHNT, CDR2 YYREEE (reference sequence). The CDR3 spans 13 residues. The CDR3: CASSLAGSDTQYF. The CDR3 nucleotides read TGTGCCAGCAGCTTGGCCGGGAGCGATACGCAGTATTTT.

The chain couples TRBV9 to TRBJ1-2, with TRBD1 matching over 8 bases. Trimming at V came to 3 bases and at J to 3 bases, leaving 19 bases not matched to a gene. The CDR3 spans 19 residues. Germline values: CDR1 SGDLS, CDR2 YYNGEE. The CDR3 DNA reads TGTGCCAGCAGCGGGCCCCCAGGGGGCAATCTCAACCGCCACTATGGCTACACCTTC. Its translation is CASSGPPGGNLNRHYGYTF.

The count of this clone is one. The chain recombines TRBV5-4 with TRBJ1-4, with a weak D call TRBD1 (5 bases). V shed 1 base and J shed 7 bases, with 11 bases lying between them. Germline values: CDR1 SGHNT, CDR2 YYREEE (reference sequence). This CDR3 is built from 14 residues. CDR3 sequence: CASSLNGAGEKLFF. In nucleotides, the CDR3 is TGTGCCAGCAGCTTGAATGGGGCCGGTGAAAAACTGTTTTTT.

The rearrangement joins TRBV6-6 to TRBJ2-3; D is uncertain. CDR1 and CDR2 (germline): MNHNY, SVGAGI (reference sequence). The CDR3 contains 13 residues. V was pared by 5 bases and J by 2 bases, with 8 bases between. The CDR3 nucleotides are TGTGCCAGCAGTCTCGACAACACAGATACGCAGTATTTT. Translation gives CASSLDNTDTQYF.

The chain joins TRBV5-4 to TRBJ2-7; 11 bases align to TRBD2. CDR1 SGHNT and CDR2 YYREEE come from the germline V gene (reference sequence). The CDR3 spans 15 residues. The J segment lost 4 bases and the V segment lost 1 base, leaving 4 bases of the junction unmatched. CDR3 in amino acids: CASSLQLAGVYEQYF. In nucleotides, the CDR3 is TGTGCCAGCAGCTTGCAACTAGCGGGGGTTTACGAGCAGTACTTC.

The CDR3 DNA follows: TGCGCCAGCAGCTTAGCTAGCACAGATACGCAGTATTTT. This codes for CASSLASTDTQYF. The chain links TRBV5-1 to TRBJ2-3; no firm D call. Trimming pared 2 bases from V and 0 bases from J, leaving 4 bases between. This CDR3 spans 13 amino acids. Germline-derived CDR1 and CDR2 are SGHRS and YFSETQ.

CDR3 protein: CASRHGQGYTGELFF. CDR3 DNA: TGCGCCAGCAGACACGGACAGGGGTACACCGGGGAGCTGTTTTTT. This sequence joins TRBV5-1 and TRBJ2-2; TRBD1 matches at 9 bases. The J segment lost 3 bases and the V segment lost 5 bases, leaving 5 bases of the junction unmatched. The germline V gene has CDR1 SGHRS and CDR2 YFSETQ. This CDR3 spans 15 amino acids.